The 2 T cell receptor beta chains below all came from one sample that was sequenced in a study of cytomegalovirus exposure and HLA in healthy donors. The PCR was carried out with 60 Vbeta primers and 13 Jbeta primers. The method was immunoSEQ multiplex PCR; TCRdb's version includes in-frame clones alone and lacks a portion of them. The sample yields about 160,000 clones, about 65% seen once. Sequenced: PBMCs. Receptors originate from a man between 35 and 55 years old in good health and CMV-seropositive.

The chain employs TRBV6-5 and TRBJ2-3, with D possibly TRBD2 on 5 matching bases. CDR3 length: 14 amino acids. The germline V gene has CDR1 MNHEY and CDR2 SVGAGI. Trimming left V 2 bases short and J 5 bases short, with 11 bases between. The CDR3 nucleotides are TGTGCCAGCAGTTACGACCTCGGGGTAGATACGCAGTATTTT. Protein: CASSYDLGVDTQYF.

V and J are TRBV7-2 and TRBJ1-1; D is possibly TRBD1 (6 bases). This CDR3 has 15 amino acids. The germline V gene has CDR1 SGHTA and CDR2 FQGNSA. V was trimmed by 4 bases and J by 5 bases, leaving 17 bases between them. In DNA, the CDR3 is TGTGCCAGCAGCTCCGTCGACGGGGGGCGGACTGAAGCTTTCTTT. Its translation is CASSSVDGGRTEAFF.